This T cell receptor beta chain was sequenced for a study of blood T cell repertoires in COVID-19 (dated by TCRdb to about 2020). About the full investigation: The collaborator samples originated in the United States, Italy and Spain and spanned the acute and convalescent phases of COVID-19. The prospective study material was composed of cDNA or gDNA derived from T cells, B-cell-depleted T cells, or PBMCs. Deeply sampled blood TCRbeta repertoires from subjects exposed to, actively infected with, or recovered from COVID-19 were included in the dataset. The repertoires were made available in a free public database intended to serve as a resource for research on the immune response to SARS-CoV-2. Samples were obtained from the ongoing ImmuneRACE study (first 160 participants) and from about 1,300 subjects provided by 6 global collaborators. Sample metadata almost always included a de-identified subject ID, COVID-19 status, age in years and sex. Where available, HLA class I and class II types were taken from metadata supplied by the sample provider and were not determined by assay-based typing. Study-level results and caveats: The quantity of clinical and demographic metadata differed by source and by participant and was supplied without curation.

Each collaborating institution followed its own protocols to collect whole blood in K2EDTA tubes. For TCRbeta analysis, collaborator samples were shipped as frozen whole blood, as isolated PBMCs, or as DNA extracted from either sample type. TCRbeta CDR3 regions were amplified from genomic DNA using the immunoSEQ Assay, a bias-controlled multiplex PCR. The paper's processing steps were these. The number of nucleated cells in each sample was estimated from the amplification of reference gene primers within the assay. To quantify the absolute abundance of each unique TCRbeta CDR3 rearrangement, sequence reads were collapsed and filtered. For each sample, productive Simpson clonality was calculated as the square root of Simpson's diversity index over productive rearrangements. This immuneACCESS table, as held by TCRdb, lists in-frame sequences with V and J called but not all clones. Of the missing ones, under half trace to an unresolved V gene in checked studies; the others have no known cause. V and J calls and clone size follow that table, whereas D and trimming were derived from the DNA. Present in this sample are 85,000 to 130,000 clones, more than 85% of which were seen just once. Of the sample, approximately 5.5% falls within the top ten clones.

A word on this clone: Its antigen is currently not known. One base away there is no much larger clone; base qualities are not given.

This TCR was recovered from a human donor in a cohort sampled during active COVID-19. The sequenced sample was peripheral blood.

The CDR3 protein sequence reads: CAARTEGVEKLFF. The DNA sequence is given as TGTGCCGCGAGGACAGAAGGGGTAGAAAAACTGTTTTTT. The sequence is built from TRBV28 and TRBJ1-4; tentative D gene TRBD1, with 6 bases matching. V loses 11 bases of germline sequence and J loses 8 bases, and the interval between the two ends is 18 bases. The germline V gene yields MDHEN for CDR1 and SYDVKM for CDR2. From its cysteine to its phenylalanine, the CDR3 spans 13 amino acids. The retained sequence is limited to the CDR3, 39 bases, with the frame set at the first base.